The T cell receptor (beta chain) under discussion was sequenced for a study of regulatory T cells in long-lasting Graves disease. Regarding time point: newly diagnosed GD, antithyroid drugs for less than 3 months. The TCR library used RNA extracted from PBMCs. This clonotype was seen only once. Building the TCR beta libraries relied on iRepertoire HTBI primers, and CDR3 regions underwent Arm-PCR. TCRdb analysed the multiplex PCR reads with MiXCR anew, one entry per CDR3 protein. Counted here are about 440,000 distinct CDR3 sequences, 14% to 15% occurring once; the ten biggest clones make up over 15%. The V gene end was trimmed by 8 bases and the J gene end by 5 bases; junction bases not matched to a gene: 11. This CDR3 is 14 amino acids long. The same sample was also studied in work on T cells in Graves' hyperthyroidism and ophthalmopathy.

The sequence was obtained from a woman in her 30s with Graves disease. Source: peripheral blood mononuclear cells (PBMCs), taken at new diagnosis, from a patient treated with antithyroid drugs. The chain recombines TRBV12-3 or TRBV12-4 with TRBJ1-1; 7 bases fit TRBD1. The CDR3 sequence is CASSRLAGGTEAFF. Written as DNA, the CDR3 is TGTGCCAGCTCACGACTTGCAGGGGGGACTGAAGCTTTCTTT.